This T cell receptor (beta chain) is from a study of regulatory T cells in long-lasting Graves disease. Specified time point: newly diagnosed GD, antithyroid drugs for less than 3 months. Researchers made the TCR library from RNA that was extracted from PBMCs. Findings and caveats of the study: Between persistent patients, 2,500 to 3,500 public clonotypes were shared, exceeding the 950 to 1,000 shared between new patients. The study found lower TCR diversity in persistent Graves' patients than in newly diagnosed ones.

Investigators prepared the TCR beta libraries by applying iRepertoire HTBI primers and Arm-PCR of CDR3 regions. MiXCR, run by TCRdb on the multiplex PCR reads, gives a single entry per CDR3 protein. This table holds a few hundred thousand distinct CDR3 sequences, about an eighth found once. V lost 1 base and J lost 5, with 9 bases in between. The germline V gene has CDR1 SEHNR and CDR2 FQNEAQ (reference sequence). This CDR3 comprises 14 residues. As concerns this clonotype: Its antigen is unknown.

Separately, the same data were catalogued under a study of T cells in Graves' hyperthyroidism and ophthalmopathy. In that study: A median 6.5 months before onset, the model predicted ophthalmopathy.

This material consisted of peripheral blood mononuclear cells (PBMCs), taken at new diagnosis, from a patient treated with antithyroid drugs. The TCR was taken from a woman aged 18-29 years with Graves disease. The rearrangement joins TRBV7-9 to TRBJ2-1, with D unclear. CDR3 loop: CASSLGGTDNEQFF. The CDR3 DNA is TGTGCCAGCAGCTTAGGAGGTACGGACAATGAGCAGTTCTTC.